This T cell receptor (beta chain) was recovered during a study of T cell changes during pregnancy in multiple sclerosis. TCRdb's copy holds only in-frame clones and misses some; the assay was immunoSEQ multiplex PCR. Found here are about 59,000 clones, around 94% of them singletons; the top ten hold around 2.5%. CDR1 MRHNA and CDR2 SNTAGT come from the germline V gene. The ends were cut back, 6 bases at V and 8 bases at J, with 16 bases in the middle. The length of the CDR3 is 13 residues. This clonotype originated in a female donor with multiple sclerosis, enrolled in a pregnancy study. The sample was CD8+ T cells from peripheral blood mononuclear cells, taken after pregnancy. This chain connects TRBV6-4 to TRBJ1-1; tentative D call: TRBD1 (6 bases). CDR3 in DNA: TGTGCCAGCAGCCCTACCGGGGGGCGAGAAGCTTTCTTT. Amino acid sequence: CASSPTGGREAFF.